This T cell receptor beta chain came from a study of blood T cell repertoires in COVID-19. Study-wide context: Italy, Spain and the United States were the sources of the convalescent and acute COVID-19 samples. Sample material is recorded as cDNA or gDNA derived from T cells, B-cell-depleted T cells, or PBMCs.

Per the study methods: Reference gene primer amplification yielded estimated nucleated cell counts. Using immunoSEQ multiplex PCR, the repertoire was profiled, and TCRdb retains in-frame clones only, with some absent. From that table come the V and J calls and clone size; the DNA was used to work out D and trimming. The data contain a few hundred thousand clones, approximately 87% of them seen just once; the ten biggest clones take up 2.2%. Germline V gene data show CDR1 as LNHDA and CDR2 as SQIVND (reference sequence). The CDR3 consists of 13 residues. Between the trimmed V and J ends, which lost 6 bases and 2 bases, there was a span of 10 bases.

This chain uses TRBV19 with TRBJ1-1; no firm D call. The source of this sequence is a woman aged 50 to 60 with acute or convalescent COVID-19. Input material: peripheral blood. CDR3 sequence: CASRRVINTEAFF. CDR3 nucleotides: TGTGCCAGTAGGCGGGTCATCAACACTGAAGCTTTCTTT.